Below are 8 T cell receptor beta chains sequenced from a single sample in a study of radiotherapy plus CTLA-4 blockade in lung cancer. The assay was immunoSEQ multiplex PCR, and TCRdb's table has in-frame clones only and misses some. The sample has 25,000 to 30,000 clones, roughly three quarters seen once. This material consisted of peripheral blood, taken from a patient treated with radiotherapy plus ipilimumab. The receptors were sampled from a human donor with non-small cell lung cancer that progressed on radiotherapy plus ipilimumab.

This chain joins TRBV9 and TRBJ1-2; D remains ambiguous. There are 14 residues in the CDR3. V was pared by 4 bases and J by 5 bases, with 15 bases between. Germline CDR1 and CDR2: SGDLS and YYNGEE. CDR3: CASSPAREVYGYTF. The DNA of the CDR3 is TGTGCCAGCAGCCCAGCCCGGGAGGTATATGGCTACACCTTC.

Only a few counts were recorded for this clone. The CDR3 nucleotides are TGTGCCAGCAGTCCACAGGGAGAGGATGAAAAACTGTTTTTT. Translating gives CASSPQGEDEKLFF. V is TRBV28 and J is TRBJ1-4, with D possibly matching TRBD1 (6 bases). Germline V CDR1 and CDR2: MDHEN, SYDVKM. The CDR3 has 14 amino acids. Trimming took 5 bases from V and 6 from J, leaving 13 bases between them.

The chain carries TRBV11-2 and TRBJ1-1; D remains ambiguous. The V end lost 3 bases, the J end lost 3 bases, and 5 bases lay between the germline ends. There are 12 residues in the CDR3. Germline CDR1 SGHAT, CDR2 FQNNGV. The CDR3 bases are TGTGCCAGCAGCTTTGAGTACACTGAAGCTTTCTTT. This sequence encodes CASSFEYTEAFF.

The sample holds a few counts of this clone. The CDR3 region is CASSPGRYEQYF. CDR3 DNA sequence: TGTGCCAGCAGCCCCGGGCGCTACGAGCAGTACTTC. The chain couples TRBV6-5 to TRBJ2-7; D unclear. The V gene lost 6 bases and the J gene lost 3 bases, with 9 bases spanning the gap. This CDR3 has 12 amino acids. In germline, CDR1 is MNHEY, CDR2 SVGAGI.

CDR3 residues: CASSSVATNEKLFF. CDR3 bases: TGTGCCAGCAGTTCGGTTGCAACTAATGAAAAACTGTTTTTT. The chain recombines TRBV6-9 with TRBJ1-4; the D is unclear. Between the trimmed V and J ends, which lost 4 bases and 0 bases, there was a span of 6 bases. The CDR3 sequence is 14 residues long. The germline gives CDR1 MNHGY, CDR2 SVAAGI.

Here the CDR3 DNA reads TGTGCCAGCAGTTTAAGTCAGGGGCCCTACAATGAGCAGTTCTTC. This codes for CASSLSQGPYNEQFF. This chain connects TRBV28 to TRBJ2-1; maybe TRBD1 (6 bases). The length of the CDR3 is 15 residues. Germline V CDR1 and CDR2: MDHEN, SYDVKM. Trimming removed 2 bases from V and 2 bases from J, with 10 bases in between.

The chain carries TRBV15 and TRBJ1-2; no definite D call. Germline CDR1 is LNHNV and CDR2 is YYDKDF (reference sequence). The CDR3 is made up of 14 amino acids. The V gene lost 0 bases and the J gene lost 4 bases, with 9 bases spanning the gap. The CDR3 protein is CATSRDVGSYGYTF. The DNA for the CDR3 is TGTGCCACCAGCAGAGATGTAGGATCCTATGGCTACACCTTC.

The chain combines TRBV4-1 with TRBJ1-4; D is unresolved. In germline, CDR1 is MGHRA, CDR2 YSYEKL. The CDR3 has 18 amino acids. The germline V and J ends were trimmed by 0 bases and 0 bases, with 14 bases remaining between them. This chain's CDR3 is CASSQETVISATNEKLFF. The CDR3 coding sequence is TGCGCCAGCAGCCAAGAGACGGTAATCTCTGCAACTAATGAAAAACTGTTTTTT.